This T cell receptor (beta chain) was captured in a study of blood T cell repertoires in COVID-19. This clone has more than one count but fewer than ten. This CDR3 contains 13 residues. Germline V CDR1 and CDR2: LNHDA, SQIVND (reference sequence). Trimming removed 4 bases from V and 4 bases from J, with 8 bases in between. As handled by the study authors: Nucleated cell counts were estimated from reference gene primer amplification. This table comes from immunoSEQ multiplex PCR, and its TCRdb copy is limited to in-frame clones, with some not included. Clonal size and the V and J genes are those of that table, whereas D and trimming came from the DNA. The sample has roughly 200,000 clones; around nine tenths are singletons.

The genes are TRBV19 and TRBJ1-5; the D is unclear. This receptor was taken from a man aged 45 to 65 with acute or convalescent COVID-19. Sequenced sample: peripheral blood. The CDR3 DNA is TGTGCCAGTAGTAAACAGATAAATCAGCCCCAGCATTTT. Protein: CASSKQINQPQHF.